These 23 T cell receptor beta chains originate from one sample sequenced in a study of blood T cell repertoires in COVID-19. Only in-frame clones appear in the TCRdb table, and some are missing; sequencing was by immunoSEQ multiplex PCR. Of about 280,000 clones in the sample, approximately 86% were seen once. Sequenced sample: peripheral blood. These receptors were collected from a woman aged 25 to 39 who had recovered from COVID-19.

This chain joins TRBV5-1 and TRBJ1-1, with 9 bases fitting TRBD1. Germline CDR1 and CDR2: SGHRS and YFSETQ. The CDR3 runs 14 residues. Trimming took 6 bases from V and 4 from J; bases not matched to a gene: 7. DNA of the CDR3: TGCGCCAGCACCCTACCGGGACAGGGCACTGAAGCTTTCTTT. Its protein product is CASTLPGQGTEAFF.

The chain uses TRBV12-3 or TRBV12-4 and TRBJ2-1, with TRBD2 matching 12 bases. This CDR3 is 13 amino acids long. Trimming removed 6 bases from V and 15 bases from J; junction bases left unmatched: 9. The CDR3 coding sequence is TGTGCCAGCAGCCCGACTAGCGGGAGAGTTTTGTTCTTC. This codes for CASSPTSGRVLFF.

The chain combines TRBV11-2 with TRBJ1-2, with D unresolved. Germline values: CDR1 SGHAT, CDR2 FQNNGV. The CDR3 consists of 13 residues. Trimming left V 8 bases short and J 8 bases short, with 18 bases between. CDR3 residues: CASSSEGGGGYTF. The CDR3 DNA follows: TGTGCCAGCTCCTCCGAGGGTGGCGGCGGCTACACCTTC.

This clone was observed a few times. CDR3: CASSLARASPHNYEQYF. As DNA, the CDR3 is TGTGCCAGCAGCTTAGCGCGGGCTAGCCCCCATAACTACGAGCAGTACTTC. The rearrangement uses TRBV7-2 and TRBJ2-7; D perhaps matches TRBD2 (5 bases). This CDR3 has 17 amino acids. Germline lookup yields CDR1 SGHTA and CDR2 FQGNSA. Between the trimmed V and J ends, which lost 0 bases and 3 bases, there was a span of 18 bases.

This chain joins TRBV6-5 and TRBJ2-2, with D perhaps TRBD1 (5 bases). The CDR3 length is 14 residues. The V gene's germline CDR1 is MNHEY and CDR2 SVGAGI. The germline V and J ends were trimmed by 5 bases and 1 base, with 8 bases remaining between them. CDR3 amino acids: CASSHQGNTGELFF. The CDR3 region has the DNA TGTGCCAGCAGTCACCAGGGGAACACCGGGGAGCTGTTTTTT.

This clone has a handful of counts. The chain carries TRBV3-1 (or the pseudogene TRBV3-2) and TRBJ2-7; 8 bases are a match to TRBD1. V dropped 5 bases and J dropped 2; count of bases not matched to a gene: 5. This CDR3 spans 14 amino acids. The germline V gene has CDR1 LGHDT and CDR2 YNNKEL (reference sequence). The CDR3 region is CASSSGTGAYEQYF. The CDR3 region has the DNA TGTGCCAGCAGCTCCGGGACAGGAGCCTACGAGCAGTACTTC.

The gene calls are TRBV4-3 and TRBJ2-1, with TRBD2 identical over 9 bases. The CDR3 is 16 residues long. The germline V gene encodes CDR1 LGHNA and CDR2 YSLEER. The ends lost 4 bases at V and 6 bases at J; junction bases unmatched: 10. CDR3 bases: TGCGCCAGCAGCCCCACCAGTCTAGCGGGAAGCAATGAGCAGTTCTTC. Translation: CASSPTSLAGSNEQFF.

Concerning this clone itself: One junction end does not reproduce the germline sequence, and a read error may be involved. This sequence joins TRBV7-7 and TRBJ2-7, with D unresolved. This CDR3 is built from 14 residues. Per germline, CDR1 SSHAT and CDR2 FNYEAQ (reference sequence). CDR3 bases: TGTGCTAGCAGCTTAGGTCCGAGCTCCTACGAGCAGTACTTC. Residues: CASSLGPSSYEQYF.

The V gene is TRBV19, the J gene TRBJ2-7; 7 bases agree with TRBD1. This CDR3 has 13 amino acids. Trimming at V came to 10 bases and at J to 9 bases, leaving 15 bases not matched to a gene. CDR1 is LNHDA, CDR2 SQIVND, per germline (reference sequence). The CDR3 protein is CATAVDSTGAQYF. The CDR3 region has the DNA TGTGCCACCGCAGTAGATTCAACAGGGGCGCAGTACTTC.

This clone was observed once. Distinct nucleotide sequences in the sample also encode this CDR3. In DNA form, the CDR3 reads TGTGCCAGCAGTCCCTTGGCCAAAAACATTCAGTACTTC. Translating gives CASSPLAKNIQYF. The J gene is TRBJ2-4, the V gene TRBV12-3 or TRBV12-4; D is unclear. Trimming cost V 5 bases and J 1 base, with 6 bases left between them. This CDR3 spans 13 amino acids.

The J gene is TRBJ1-2, the V gene TRBV19; 7 bases map to TRBD1. The CDR3 runs 14 residues. Germline V gene sequence: CDR1 LNHDA, CDR2 SQIVND (reference sequence). Trimming took 3 bases from V and 7 from J; bases not matched to a gene: 8. CDR3 sequence (DNA): TGTGCCAGTAGTATGACAGGGATTGTAAGTGGCTACACCTTC. Amino acid sequence: CASSMTGIVSGYTF.

This rearrangement joins TRBV14 to TRBJ1-1, with D unclear. The length of the CDR3 is 14 residues. The germline gives CDR1 SGHDN, CDR2 FVKESK. With 4 bases removed from V and 4 bases from J, the gap between germline ends came to 13 bases. Here the CDR3 DNA reads TGTGCCAGCAGCCCTTCTGAGACTGTCACTGAAGCTTTCTTT. It codes for CASSPSETVTEAFF.

J is TRBJ2-4 and V is TRBV5-1; 8 bases are a match to TRBD1. J was trimmed by 9 bases and V by 6 bases; bases with no gene match: 11. CDR3 length: 14 amino acids. Germline values: CDR1 SGHRS, CDR2 YFSETQ. The CDR3 is CASKLTGAYSIQYF. For the CDR3, the DNA is TGCGCCAGCAAATTGACAGGGGCTTATAGCATTCAGTACTTC.

The J gene is TRBJ2-5, the V gene TRBV7-2; 10 nucleotides align to TRBD2. Germline V gene sequence: CDR1 SGHTA, CDR2 FQGNSA. V shed 5 bases and J 4 bases; nucleotides not matched to a gene: 1. The CDR3 sequence is 13 residues long. The CDR3 DNA reads as TGTGCCAGCAGCGCTAGCGGGGGAGAGACCCAGTACTTC. Translating gives CASSASGGETQYF.

This clone was counted a single time. The V call is TRBV19, the J call TRBJ1-3; 7 bases line up with TRBD1. CDR1 LNHDA and CDR2 SQIVND come from the germline V gene (reference sequence). CDR3 length: 14 amino acids. V lost 5 bases to trimming and J lost 4 bases; unmatched junction nucleotides: 5. CDR3 nucleotide sequence: TGTGCCAGTAGTCCCCCGGACAGGGGAAACACCATATATTTT. Translation: CASSPPDRGNTIYF. The whole variable domain, remainder taken from reference TRBV19 and TRBJ1-3, is DGGITQSPKYLFRKEGQNVTLSCEQNLNHDAMYWYRQDPGQGLRLIYYSQIVNDFQKGDIAEGYSVSREKKESFPLTVTSAQKNPTAFYLCASSPPDRGNTIYFGEGSWLTVV.

J is TRBJ2-3 and V is TRBV3-1 (or the pseudogene TRBV3-2); 9 bases are shared with TRBD2. CDR3 size: 16 residues. Germline lookup yields CDR1 LGHDT and CDR2 YNNKEL (reference sequence). V trimming: 0 bases; J trimming: 3 bases; junction bases outside the gene matches: 4. The CDR3 DNA reads TGTGCCAGCAGCCAAGACGGGCTAGCGGGGACAGATACGCAGTATTTT. Its translation is CASSQDGLAGTDTQYF.

The chain uses TRBV7-3 and TRBJ2-1; TRBD1 might be the D (5 bases). The germline gives CDR1 SGHTA, CDR2 FQGTGA. The V and J ends lost 5 bases and 8 bases respectively, with 7 bases between them. The CDR3 runs to 11 residues. Here the CDR3 DNA reads TGTGCCAGCAGCCAAGGGGATGAGCAGTTCTTC. This translates into CASSQGDEQFF.

V is TRBV4-1 and J is TRBJ2-7; 9 nucleotides align to TRBD2. With V trimmed by 3 bases and J by 4 bases, 7 bases remained unmatched. The CDR3 covers 15 residues. Germline lookup yields CDR1 MGHRA and CDR2 YSYEKL. CDR3 DNA: TGCGCCAGCAGCCAGGTTAGCGGGAGCGGGTACGAGCAGTACTTC. This encodes CASSQVSGSGYEQYF.

This clone appeared once. The chain couples TRBV4-1 to TRBJ1-1; D is uncertain. V shed 0 bases and J shed 6 bases, with 11 bases lying between them. Germline values: CDR1 MGHRA, CDR2 YSYEKL. The length of the CDR3 is 14 residues. The CDR3 DNA sequence: TGCGCCAGCAGCCAAGATCGGGGTAGCCCTGAAGCTTTCTTT. Protein product: CASSQDRGSPEAFF.

V gene TRBV19 combines with J gene TRBJ2-2; D remains ambiguous. Trimming took off 3 bases at V and 5 bases at J, with 4 bases between the two ends. Germline V lookup: CDR1 LNHDA, CDR2 SQIVND (reference sequence). CDR3 size: 12 residues. The CDR3 coding sequence is TGTGCCAGTAGTATGCTAACCGGGGAGCTGTTTTTT. Translation: CASSMLTGELFF.

This chain connects TRBV7-3 to TRBJ2-3, with TRBD2 matching 13 bases. The length of the CDR3 is 18 residues. V was pared by 1 base and J by 2 bases, with 6 bases of the junction left unmatched. The germline gives CDR1 SGHTA, CDR2 FQGTGA. The CDR3 is CASSLKGGLAGITDTQYF. CDR3 nucleotide sequence: TGTGCCAGCAGCTTAAAAGGGGGACTAGCGGGGATCACAGATACGCAGTATTTT. Combining the CDR3 with reference TRBV7-3 and TRBJ2-3 gives the whole variable domain GAGVSQTPSNKVTEKGKYVELRCDPISGHTALYWYRQSLGQGPEFLIYFQGTGAADDSGLPNDRFFAVRPEGSVSTLKIQRTERGDSAVYLCASSLKGGLAGITDTQYFGPGTRLTVL.

V and J are TRBV6-5 and TRBJ1-1; TRBD1 agrees at 8 bases. Unmatched junction bases numbered 8, after V lost 10 bases and J lost 4 bases. The germline V gene has CDR1 MNHEY and CDR2 SVGAGI. CDR3 length: 13 residues. This CDR3 is CAIGQGGGTEAFF. In DNA, the CDR3 is TGTGCCATAGGACAGGGAGGAGGCACTGAAGCTTTCTTT.

The chain carries TRBV11-2 and TRBJ2-3, with 8 bases identical to TRBD2. Trimming removed 5 bases from V and 4 bases from J; junction bases left unmatched: 14. This CDR3 is 17 amino acids long. Germline values: CDR1 SGHAT, CDR2 FQNNGV. The CDR3 DNA is TGTGCCAGCAGCCCCCCATTTTTCGGGAGGGCCGCAGATACGCAGTATTTT. This sequence encodes CASSPPFFGRAADTQYF.